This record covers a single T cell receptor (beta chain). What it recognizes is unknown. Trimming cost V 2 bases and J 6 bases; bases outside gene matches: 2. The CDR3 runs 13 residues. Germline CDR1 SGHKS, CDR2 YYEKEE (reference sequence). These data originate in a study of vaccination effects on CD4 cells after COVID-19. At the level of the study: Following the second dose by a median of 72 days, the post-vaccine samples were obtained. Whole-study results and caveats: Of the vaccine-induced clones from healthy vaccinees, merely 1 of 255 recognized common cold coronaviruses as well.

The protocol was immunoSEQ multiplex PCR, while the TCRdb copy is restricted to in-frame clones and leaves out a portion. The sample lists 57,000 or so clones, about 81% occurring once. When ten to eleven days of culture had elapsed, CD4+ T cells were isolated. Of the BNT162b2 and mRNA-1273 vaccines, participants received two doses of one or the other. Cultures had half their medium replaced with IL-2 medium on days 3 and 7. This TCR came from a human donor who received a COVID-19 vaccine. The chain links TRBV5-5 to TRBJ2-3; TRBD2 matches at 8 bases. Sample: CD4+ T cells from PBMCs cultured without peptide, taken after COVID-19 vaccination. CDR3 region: CASSFRGGDTQYF. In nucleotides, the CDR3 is TGTGCCAGCAGCTTCCGGGGGGGGGATACGCAGTATTTT.